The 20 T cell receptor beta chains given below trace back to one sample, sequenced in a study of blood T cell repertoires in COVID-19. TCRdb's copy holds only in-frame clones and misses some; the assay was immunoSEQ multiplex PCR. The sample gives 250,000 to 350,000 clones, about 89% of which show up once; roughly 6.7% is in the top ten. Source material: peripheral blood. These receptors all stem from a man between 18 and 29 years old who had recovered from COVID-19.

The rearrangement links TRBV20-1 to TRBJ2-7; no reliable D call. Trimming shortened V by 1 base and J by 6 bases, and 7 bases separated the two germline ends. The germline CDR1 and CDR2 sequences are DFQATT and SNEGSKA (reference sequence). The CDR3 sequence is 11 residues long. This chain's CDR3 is CSARVGREQYF. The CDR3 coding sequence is TGCAGTGCTAGAGTGGGCCGCGAGCAGTACTTC.

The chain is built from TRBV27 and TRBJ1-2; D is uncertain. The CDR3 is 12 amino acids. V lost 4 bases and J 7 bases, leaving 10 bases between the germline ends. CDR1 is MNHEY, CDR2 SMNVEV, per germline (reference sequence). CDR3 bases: TGTGCCAGCAGTTCAAACATGGCTGGCTACACCTTC. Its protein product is CASSSNMAGYTF.

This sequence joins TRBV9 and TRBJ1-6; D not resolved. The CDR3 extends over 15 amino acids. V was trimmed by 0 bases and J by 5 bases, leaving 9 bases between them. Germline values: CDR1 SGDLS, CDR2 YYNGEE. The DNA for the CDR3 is TGTGCCAGCAGCGTAGATGGGCGGGATAATTCACCCCTCCACTTT. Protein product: CASSVDGRDNSPLHF. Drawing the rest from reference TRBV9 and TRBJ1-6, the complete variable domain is DSGVTQTPKHLITATGQRVTLRCSPRSGDLSVYWYQQSLDQGLQFLIQYYNGEERAKGNILERFSAQQFPDLHSELNLSSLELGDSALYFCASSVDGRDNSPLHFGNGTRLTVT.

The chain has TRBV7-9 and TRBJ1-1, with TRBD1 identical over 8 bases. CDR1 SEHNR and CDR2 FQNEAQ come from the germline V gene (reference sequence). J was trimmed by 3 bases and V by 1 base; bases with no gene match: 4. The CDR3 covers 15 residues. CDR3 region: CASSLEQGAYTEAFF. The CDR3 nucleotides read TGTGCCAGCAGCTTAGAGCAGGGGGCGTACACTGAAGCTTTCTTT.

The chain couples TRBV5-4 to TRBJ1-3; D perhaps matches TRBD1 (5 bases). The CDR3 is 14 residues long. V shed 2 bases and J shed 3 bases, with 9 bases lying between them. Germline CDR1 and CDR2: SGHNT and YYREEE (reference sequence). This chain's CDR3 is CASSLAGFGNTIYF. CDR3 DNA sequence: TGTGCCAGCAGCTTAGCAGGGTTTGGAAACACCATATATTTT.

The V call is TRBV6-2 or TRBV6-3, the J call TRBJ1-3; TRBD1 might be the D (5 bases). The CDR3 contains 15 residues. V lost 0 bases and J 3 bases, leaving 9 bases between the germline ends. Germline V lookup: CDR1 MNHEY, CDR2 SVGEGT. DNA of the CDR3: TGTGCCAGCAGTTACTCCGACAGCTATGGAAACACCATATATTTT. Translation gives CASSYSDSYGNTIYF.

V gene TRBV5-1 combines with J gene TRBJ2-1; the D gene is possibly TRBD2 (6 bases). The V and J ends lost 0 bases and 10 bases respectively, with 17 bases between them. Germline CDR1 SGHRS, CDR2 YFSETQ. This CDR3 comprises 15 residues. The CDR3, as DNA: TGCGCCAGCAGCTTGGGTGGCGGGAAAGGAGAAGAGCAGTTCTTC. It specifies CASSLGGGKGEEQFF.

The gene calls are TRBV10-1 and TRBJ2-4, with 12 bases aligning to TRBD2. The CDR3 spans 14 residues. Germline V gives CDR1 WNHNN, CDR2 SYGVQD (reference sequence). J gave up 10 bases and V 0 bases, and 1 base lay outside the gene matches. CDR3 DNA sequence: TGCGCCAGCAGTGAGTCCCTAGCGGGAGGGATTCAGTACTTC. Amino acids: CASSESLAGGIQYF.

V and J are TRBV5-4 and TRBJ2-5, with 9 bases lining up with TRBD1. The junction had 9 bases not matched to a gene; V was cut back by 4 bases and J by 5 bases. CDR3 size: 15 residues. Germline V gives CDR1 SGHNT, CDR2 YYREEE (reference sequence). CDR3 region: CASSPSGTGIETQYF. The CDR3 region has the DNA TGTGCCAGCAGCCCCTCGGGGACAGGGATTGAGACCCAGTACTTC.

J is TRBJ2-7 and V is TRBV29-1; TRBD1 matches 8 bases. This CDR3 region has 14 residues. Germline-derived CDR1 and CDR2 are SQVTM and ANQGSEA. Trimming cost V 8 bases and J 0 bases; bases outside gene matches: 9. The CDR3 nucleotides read TGCAGCACCCAGGGGGCAGGGGGCTCCTACGAGCAGTACTTC. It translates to CSTQGAGGSYEQYF.

The CDR3 here is CASMGTSSNIQYF. In DNA, the CDR3 is TGTGCCAGCATGGGGACTAGCTCCAACATTCAGTACTTC. This sequence joins TRBV27 and TRBJ2-4; 9 bases fit TRBD2. Germline values: CDR1 MNHEY, CDR2 SMNVEV (reference sequence). The length of the CDR3 is 13 residues. The V gene end was trimmed by 7 bases and the J gene end by 7 bases; junction bases not matched to a gene: 5.

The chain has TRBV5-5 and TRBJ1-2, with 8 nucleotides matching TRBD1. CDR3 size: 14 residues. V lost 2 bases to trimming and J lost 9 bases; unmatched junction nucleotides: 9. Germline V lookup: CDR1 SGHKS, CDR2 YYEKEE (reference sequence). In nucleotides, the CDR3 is TGTGCCAGCAGCTTAGGGCAGGGGGCATGGAGCTACACCTTC. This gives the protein CASSLGQGAWSYTF. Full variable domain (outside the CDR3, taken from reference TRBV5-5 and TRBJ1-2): DAGVTQSPTHLIKTRGQQVTLRCSPISGHKSVSWYQQVLGQGPQFIFQYYEKEERGRGNFPDRFSARQFPNYSSELNVNALLLGDSALYLCASSLGQGAWSYTFGSGTRLTVV.

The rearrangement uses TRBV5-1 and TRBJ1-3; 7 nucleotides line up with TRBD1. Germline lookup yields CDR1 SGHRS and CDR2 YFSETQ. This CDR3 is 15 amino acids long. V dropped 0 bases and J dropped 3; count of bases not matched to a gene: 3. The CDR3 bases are TGCGCCAGCAGCTTGGGAGACAGGGATGGAAACACCATATATTTT. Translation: CASSLGDRDGNTIYF.

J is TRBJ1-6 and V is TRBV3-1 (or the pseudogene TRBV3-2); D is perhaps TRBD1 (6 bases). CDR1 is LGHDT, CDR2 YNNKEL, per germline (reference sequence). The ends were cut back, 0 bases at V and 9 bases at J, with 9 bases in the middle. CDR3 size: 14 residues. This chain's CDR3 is CASSQDRGISPLHF. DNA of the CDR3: TGTGCCAGCAGCCAAGACAGGGGTATTTCACCCCTCCACTTT.

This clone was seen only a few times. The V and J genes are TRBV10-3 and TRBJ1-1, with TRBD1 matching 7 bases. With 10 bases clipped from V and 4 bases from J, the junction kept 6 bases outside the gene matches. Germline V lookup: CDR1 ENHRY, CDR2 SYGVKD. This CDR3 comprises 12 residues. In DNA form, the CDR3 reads TGTGCCACGTCGACAGGGTTCACTGAAGCTTTCTTT. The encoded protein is CATSTGFTEAFF.

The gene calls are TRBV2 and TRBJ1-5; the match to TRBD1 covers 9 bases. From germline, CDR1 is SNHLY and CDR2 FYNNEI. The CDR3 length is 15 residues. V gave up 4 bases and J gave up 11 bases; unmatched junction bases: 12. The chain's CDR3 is CASSGGQGSRRAQHF. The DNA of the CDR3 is TGTGCCAGCAGTGGTGGACAGGGGTCCAGGCGGGCCCAGCATTTT.

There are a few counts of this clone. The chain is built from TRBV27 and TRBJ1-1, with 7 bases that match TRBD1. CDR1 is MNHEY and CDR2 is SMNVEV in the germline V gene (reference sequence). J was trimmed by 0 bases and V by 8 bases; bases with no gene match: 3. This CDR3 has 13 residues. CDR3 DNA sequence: TGTGCCAGCCGACAGGGATTGAACACTGAAGCTTTCTTT. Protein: CASRQGLNTEAFF.

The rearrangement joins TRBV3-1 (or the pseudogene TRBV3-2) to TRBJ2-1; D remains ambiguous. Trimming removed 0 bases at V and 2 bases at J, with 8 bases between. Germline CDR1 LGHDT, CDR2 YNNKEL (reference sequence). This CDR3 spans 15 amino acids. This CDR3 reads CASSQEEIPYNEQFF. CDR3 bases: TGTGCCAGCAGCCAAGAAGAGATCCCCTACAATGAGCAGTTCTTC.

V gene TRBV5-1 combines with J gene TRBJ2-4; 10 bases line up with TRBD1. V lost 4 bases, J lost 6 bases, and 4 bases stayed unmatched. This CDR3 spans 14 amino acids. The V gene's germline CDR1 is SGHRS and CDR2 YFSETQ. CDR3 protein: CASSPGQGVNIQYF. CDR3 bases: TGCGCCAGCAGCCCCGGACAGGGGGTAAACATTCAGTACTTC.

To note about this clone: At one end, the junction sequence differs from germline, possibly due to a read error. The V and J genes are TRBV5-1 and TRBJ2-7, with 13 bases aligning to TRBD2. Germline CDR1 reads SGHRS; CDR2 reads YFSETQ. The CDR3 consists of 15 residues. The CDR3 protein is CASSSGTSGTYGQYF. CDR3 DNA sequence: TGCGCCAGCAGCTCGGGGACTAGCGGGACTTACGGGCAGTACTTC.